At least ten counts were recorded for the clone carrying this T cell receptor beta chain. Genomic DNA constituted the template upon which TCR beta VDJ and CDR3 profiling was performed. Each CDR3 protein is one row after TCRdb ran MiXCR on the reads. The data contain hundreds of thousands of distinct CDR3 sequences, approximately 32% of them singletons. The data belong to a study of CD8+CD57+ T cells in acquired aplastic anemia. The CDR3 loop spans 13 amino acids. V dropped 5 bases and J dropped 5; count of bases not matched to a gene: 4. Germline loops: CDR1 LNHDA, CDR2 SQIVND (reference sequence). Individuals selected for sequencing had exhibited CD8+CD57+ cell expansion on flow cytometry.

This TCR derives from a human donor with aplastic anemia. Material for sequencing was sorted CD4+, CD8+, or CD8+CD57+ T cells (not recorded which) from PBMCs. This chain uses TRBV19 with TRBJ1-2; 8 bases line up with TRBD1. CDR3 loop: CASSEQGVYGYTF. The CDR3 nucleotides are TGTGCCAGTAGTGAACAGGGGGTTTATGGCTACACCTTC.